This TCR beta chain was recorded in a study of T cell repertoires and Cas9 in healthy adults (dated by TCRdb to 2016 to 2019). Concerning the study at large: Within the CD4 and CD8 compartments, the researchers characterized SpCas9-reactive T cells in terms of multi-effector potency, cytotoxicity and lineage determination. The study looked at preexisting T cell immunity to the Streptococcus pyogenes Cas9 nuclease (SpCas9), which is used in CRISPR gene editing.

Trimming accounts for 6 bases at V and 2 bases at J, while the number of junction bases matched to no gene is 11. Based on the germline V gene (reference sequence), the CDR1 and CDR2 sequences are MNHNY and SVGAGI. The cysteine opens and the phenylalanine closes a CDR3 of 16 amino acids. Just CDR3 DNA is preserved here, 48 bases in frame from base 1. Overall study outcomes, separate from this receptor: Proliferation and function of SpCas9-reactive effector T cells were reported to be mitigated in vitro by SpCas9-reactive regulatory T cells.

Library creation used the immunoSEQ multiplex PCR assay. TCRdb provides this immuneACCESS table in a form limited to in-frame rearrangements. Some clones are lacking; in checked studies, under half of them reflect an unresolved V gene, and why the rest are absent is not known. The sample table contains over 11,000 clones; only one count was recorded for roughly 87% of them. Of the sample, roughly 1.5% is held by the ten largest clones. Note on this clone: The target of this receptor is not known. No base quality values were provided; no much bigger clone lies one nucleotide off.

Donors were healthy humans. Source material: Tregs (CD4+, CD25+, CD127-, CD137-, CD154-) from PBMCs; culture status not recorded. This receptor was identified in a human donor in good health. Recombination joined TRBV6-6 with TRBJ1-1; TRBD1 agrees with 8 junctional bases. At the DNA level, the sequence is TGTGCCAGCAGAGACCCTCGGACAGGGATCAACACTGAAGCTTTCTTT. Its coded protein is CASRDPRTGINTEAFF.